This TCR beta chain comes out of a study of blood T cell repertoires in COVID-19. Germline V CDR1 and CDR2: SGHTA, FQGNSA. This CDR3 has 15 amino acids. V was cut by 0 bases and J by 6 bases, with 12 bases left in between. As originally analysed: Nucleated cell counts were estimated from reference gene primer amplification. Only in-frame clones appear in the TCRdb table, and some are missing; sequencing was by immunoSEQ multiplex PCR. The V and J calls and clone size come from that table; D and trimming were worked out from the DNA. The sample holds approximately 97,000 clones, around 85% seen once. Sequenced sample: peripheral blood. This sequence joins TRBV7-2 and TRBJ1-5; no reliable D call. The sequence was collected from a man between 60 and 75 years old with acute or convalescent COVID-19. The CDR3 bases are TGTGCCAGCAGCTTAGCACTAGACCGTATTCAGCCCCAGCATTTT. Amino acids: CASSLALDRIQPQHF.